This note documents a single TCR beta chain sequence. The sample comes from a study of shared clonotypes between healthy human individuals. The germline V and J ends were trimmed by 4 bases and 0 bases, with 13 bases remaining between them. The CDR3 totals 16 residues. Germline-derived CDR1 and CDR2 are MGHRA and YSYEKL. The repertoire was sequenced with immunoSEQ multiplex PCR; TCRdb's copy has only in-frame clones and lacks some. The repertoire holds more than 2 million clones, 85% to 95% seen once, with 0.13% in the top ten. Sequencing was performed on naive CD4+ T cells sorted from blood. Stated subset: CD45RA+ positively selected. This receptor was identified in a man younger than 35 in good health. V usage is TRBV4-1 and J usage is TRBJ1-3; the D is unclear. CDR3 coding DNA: TGCGCCAGCAGCCTTGTTGTCGCGTCCTCTGGAAACACCATATATTTT. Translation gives CASSLVVASSGNTIYF.